These T cell receptor beta chains were read from a single sample in a study of blood T cell repertoires in COVID-19. TCRdb's copy holds only in-frame clones and misses some; the assay was immunoSEQ multiplex PCR. The profile covers about 160,000 clones, with about 87% appearing a single time and 0.55% to 0.6% taken by the ten largest. Sequencing was carried out using peripheral blood. Receptors originate from a man in his 60s with COVID-19, enrolled during active disease. The CDR3 runs from the conserved cysteine through the conserved F or W. Each record gives: CDR3 protein, CDR3 DNA, J gene, clone size, D gene, V gene, CDR3 length. A D gene is named only where the DNA matches it firmly. Where a row states a size, it is once, few, many or the class of an expanded clone; other rows omit it.

CDR3: CASNRRTGFKDTQYF
DNA: TGTGCCAGTAACCGTCGGACAGGGTTTAAAGATACGCAGTATTTT
J: TRBJ2-3
size: NA
D: TRBD1
V: TRBV19
length: 15

CDR3: CATSRDGVGVYEQYF
DNA: TGTGCCACCAGCAGAGACGGGGTAGGAGTATACGAGCAGTACTTC
J: TRBJ2-7
size: NA
D: NA
V: TRBV15
length: 15

CDR3: CASRQGLAKPNEQFF
DNA: TGTGCCAGCAGACAGGGACTAGCGAAGCCCAATGAGCAGTTCTTC
J: TRBJ2-1
size: NA
D: TRBD2
V: TRBV7-2
length: 15

CDR3: CASSPGQTTGNTIYF
DNA: TGTGCCAGCAGTCCAGGACAGACGACTGGAAACACCATATATTTT
J: TRBJ1-3
size: NA
D: NA
V: TRBV6-2/TRBV6-3
length: 15

CDR3: CASRRGINEKLFF
DNA: TGTGCCAGCCGACGGGGAATTAATGAAAAACTGTTTTTT
J: TRBJ1-4
size: NA
D: NA
V: TRBV3-1/TRBV3-2
length: 13

CDR3: CASSQATGAGSPLHF
DNA: TGTGCCAGCAGCCAGGCGACAGGGGCGGGTTCACCCCTCCACTTT
J: TRBJ1-6
size: NA
D: TRBD1
V: TRBV3-1/TRBV3-2
length: 15

CDR3: CAWSVTTRGGANVLTF
DNA: TGTGCCTGGAGTGTTACCACTAGAGGTGGGGCCAACGTCCTGACTTTC
J: TRBJ2-6
size: NA
D: NA
V: TRBV30
length: 16

CDR3: CATSDYDRGHTSYTF
DNA: TGTGCCACCAGTGATTACGACAGGGGGCACACCAGCTACACCTTC
J: TRBJ1-2
size: NA
D: TRBD1
V: TRBV24-1
length: 15

CDR3: CASSSTGAYEQYF
DNA: TGTGCCAGCAGCTCGACAGGGGCCTACGAGCAGTACTTC
J: TRBJ2-7
size: NA
D: TRBD1
V: TRBV11-2
length: 13

CDR3: CATSRPIGQGVGYTF
DNA: TGTGCCACCAGCAGACCCATTGGACAGGGAGTTGGCTACACCTTC
J: TRBJ1-2
size: NA
D: TRBD1
V: TRBV15
length: 15

CDR3: CASSPASGSYEQFF
DNA: TGTGCCAGCTCACCGGCTAGCGGGAGCTATGAGCAGTTCTTC
J: TRBJ2-1
size: NA
D: TRBD2
V: TRBV18
length: 14

CDR3: CASTKPGTSGNNEQFF
DNA: TGTGCCAGCACAAAGCCTGGGACTAGCGGAAACAATGAGCAGTTCTTC
J: TRBJ2-1
size: NA
D: TRBD2
V: TRBV5-6
length: 16

CDR3: CATSDRQGGAVDEQFF
DNA: TGTGCCACCAGTGACCGCCAAGGGGGGGCAGTGGATGAGCAGTTCTTC
J: TRBJ2-1
size: NA
D: NA
V: TRBV24-1
length: 16

CDR3: CASSKQGKRYNEQFF
DNA: TGTGCCAGCAGTAAACAGGGGAAGCGCTACAATGAGCAGTTCTTC
J: TRBJ2-1
size: NA
D: TRBD1
V: TRBV25-1
length: 15

CDR3: CSVGPGYEKLFF
DNA: TGCAGCGTAGGTCCAGGATACGAAAAACTGTTTTTT
J: TRBJ1-4
size: NA
D: NA
V: TRBV29-1
length: 12

CDR3: CASSFAGLNYGYTF
DNA: TGTGCCAGCAGCTTTGCAGGGCTCAACTATGGCTACACCTTC
J: TRBJ1-2
size: NA
D: NA
V: TRBV5-5
length: 14

CDR3: CASSLVASGIQYF
DNA: TGTGCCAGTAGTTTGGTAGCCTCGGGTATCCAGTACTTC
J: TRBJ2-5
size: NA
D: NA
V: TRBV19
length: 13

CDR3: CASSLFSVPDTQYF
DNA: TGTGCCAGCAGCTTATTCTCAGTCCCAGATACGCAGTATTTT
J: TRBJ2-3
size: NA
D: NA
V: TRBV7-2
length: 14

CDR3: CASSSHGQSHTRQGGDGYTF
DNA: TGTGCCAGCAGCAGCCACGGACAGTCCCACACTCGTCAGGGGGGTGATGGCTACACCTTC
J: TRBJ1-2
size: NA
D: TRBD1
V: TRBV9
length: 20

CDR3: CASSTTLAGGNNEQFF
DNA: TGTGCCAGCAGCACAACACTAGCGGGGGGGAACAATGAGCAGTTCTTC
J: TRBJ2-1
size: NA
D: TRBD2
V: TRBV9
length: 16

CDR3: CASSPPSGSLVETQYF
DNA: TGTGCCAGCTCACCACCTAGCGGGAGTTTAGTTGAGACCCAGTACTTC
J: TRBJ2-5
size: NA
D: TRBD2
V: TRBV18
length: 16

CDR3: CASSMRQGQNTEAFF
DNA: TGTGCCAGCAGTATGAGACAGGGCCAGAACACTGAAGCTTTCTTT
J: TRBJ1-1
size: NA
D: TRBD1
V: TRBV2
length: 15

CDR3: CASSPGTRPRQETQYF
DNA: TGTGCCAGTAGCCCTGGGACTAGGCCTAGGCAAGAGACCCAGTACTTC
J: TRBJ2-5
size: once
D: TRBD2
V: TRBV19
length: 16

CDR3: CASSLVKDSASAGELFF
DNA: TGCGCCAGCAGCTTGGTCAAGGACTCGGCAAGTGCCGGGGAGCTGTTTTTT
J: TRBJ2-2
size: NA
D: NA
V: TRBV5-1
length: 17

CDR3: CASSSPTDRHSPLHF
DNA: TGTGCCAGCAGCTCCCCAACGGACAGACACTCACCCCTCCACTTT
J: TRBJ1-6
size: NA
D: NA
V: TRBV7-2
length: 15

CDR3: CATLNRGRLEKLFF
DNA: TGTGCCACCCTGAACAGGGGGCGCCTCGAAAAACTGTTTTTT
J: TRBJ1-4
size: NA
D: TRBD1
V: TRBV28
length: 14

CDR3: CASGQGDNSPLHF
DNA: TGTGCCAGCGGACAGGGGGATAATTCACCCCTCCACTTT
J: TRBJ1-6
size: NA
D: TRBD1
V: TRBV7-9
length: 13

CDR3: CASSFVLTGDRGPNGYTF
DNA: TGTGCCAGCAGCTTTGTCCTTACCGGGGACAGGGGACCAAATGGCTACACCTTC
J: TRBJ1-2
size: NA
D: TRBD1
V: TRBV5-6
length: 18

CDR3: CASSSTDSYGYTF
DNA: TGTGCCAGCAGTTCCACCGACAGCTATGGCTACACCTTC
J: TRBJ1-2
size: NA
D: NA
V: TRBV28
length: 13

CDR3: CASSLAPRQPQHF
DNA: TGTGCCAGCAGCTTAGCCCCCAGGCAGCCCCAGCATTTT
J: TRBJ1-5
size: NA
D: NA
V: TRBV11-2
length: 13

CDR3: CATSEVHSTDTQYF
DNA: TGTGCCACCAGTGAAGTACATAGCACAGATACGCAGTATTTT
J: TRBJ2-3
size: NA
D: NA
V: TRBV24-1
length: 14

CDR3: CASSWGQGMMADTQYF
DNA: TGTGCCAGCAGCTGGGGGCAGGGGATGATGGCAGATACGCAGTATTTT
J: TRBJ2-3
size: NA
D: NA
V: TRBV7-8
length: 16

CDR3: CASSPDSYTIYF
DNA: TGTGCCAGTAGTCCTGACAGTTACACCATATATTTT
J: TRBJ1-3
size: once
D: NA
V: TRBV19
length: 12

CDR3: CASSSRDRLNEKLFF
DNA: TGTGCCAGTAGTAGCCGGGACAGGCTTAATGAAAAACTGTTTTTT
J: TRBJ1-4
size: once
D: TRBD1
V: TRBV19
length: 15

CDR3: CASSLVGTGGAGEKLFF
DNA: TGTGCCAGCAGCTTGGTTGGGACAGGGGGCGCGGGTGAAAAACTGTTTTTT
J: TRBJ1-4
size: NA
D: TRBD1
V: TRBV5-5
length: 17

CDR3: CASSLGRLAGGEQFF
DNA: TGTGCCAGCAGCTTAGGCAGACTAGCGGGAGGTGAGCAGTTCTTC
J: TRBJ2-1
size: NA
D: TRBD2
V: TRBV7-2
length: 15

CDR3: CASSSLQDSYEQYF
DNA: TGTGCCAGCAGCTCCCTACAGGACTCCTACGAGCAGTACTTC
J: TRBJ2-7
size: NA
D: NA
V: TRBV7-9
length: 14

CDR3: CASAPGRGLTTEAFF
DNA: TGTGCCAGCGCTCCAGGCCGGGGGTTGACGACTGAAGCTTTCTTT
J: TRBJ1-1
size: NA
D: NA
V: TRBV6-5
length: 15

CDR3: CASSPPTLSGYNEQFF
DNA: TGTGCCAGCAGCCCACCGACGTTATCCGGGTACAATGAGCAGTTCTTC
J: TRBJ2-1
size: NA
D: NA
V: TRBV11-3
length: 16

CDR3: CASSLRPGANSPLHF
DNA: TGTGCCAGCAGTTTAAGGCCCGGAGCCAATTCACCCCTCCACTTT
J: TRBJ1-6
size: NA
D: NA
V: TRBV27
length: 15

CDR3: CASSNRQGQQPQHF
DNA: TGTGCCAGCAGTAACCGGCAGGGTCAGCAGCCCCAGCATTTT
J: TRBJ1-5
size: NA
D: NA
V: TRBV28
length: 14

CDR3: CASSLGGTNTEAFF
DNA: TGTGCCAGCAGTTTAGGCGGAACTAACACTGAAGCTTTCTTT
J: TRBJ1-1
size: NA
D: NA
V: TRBV28
length: 14

CDR3: CASSLGRVRGYTF
DNA: TGTGCCAGCAGTTTGGGCAGGGTACGCGGCTACACCTTC
J: TRBJ1-2
size: NA
D: NA
V: TRBV28
length: 13